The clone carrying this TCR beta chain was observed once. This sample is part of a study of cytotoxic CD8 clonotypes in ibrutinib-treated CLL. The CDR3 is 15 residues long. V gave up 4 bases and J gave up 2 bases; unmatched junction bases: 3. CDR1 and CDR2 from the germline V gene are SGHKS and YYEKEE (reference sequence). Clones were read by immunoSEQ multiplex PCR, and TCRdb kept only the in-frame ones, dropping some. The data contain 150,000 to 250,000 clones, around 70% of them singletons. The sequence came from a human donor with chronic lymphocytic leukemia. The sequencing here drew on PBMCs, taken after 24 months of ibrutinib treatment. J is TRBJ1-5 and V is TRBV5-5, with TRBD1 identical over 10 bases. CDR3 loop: CASSPGTGGNQPQHF. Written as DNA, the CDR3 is TGTGCCAGCAGCCCCGGGACAGGGGGCAATCAGCCCCAGCATTTT.